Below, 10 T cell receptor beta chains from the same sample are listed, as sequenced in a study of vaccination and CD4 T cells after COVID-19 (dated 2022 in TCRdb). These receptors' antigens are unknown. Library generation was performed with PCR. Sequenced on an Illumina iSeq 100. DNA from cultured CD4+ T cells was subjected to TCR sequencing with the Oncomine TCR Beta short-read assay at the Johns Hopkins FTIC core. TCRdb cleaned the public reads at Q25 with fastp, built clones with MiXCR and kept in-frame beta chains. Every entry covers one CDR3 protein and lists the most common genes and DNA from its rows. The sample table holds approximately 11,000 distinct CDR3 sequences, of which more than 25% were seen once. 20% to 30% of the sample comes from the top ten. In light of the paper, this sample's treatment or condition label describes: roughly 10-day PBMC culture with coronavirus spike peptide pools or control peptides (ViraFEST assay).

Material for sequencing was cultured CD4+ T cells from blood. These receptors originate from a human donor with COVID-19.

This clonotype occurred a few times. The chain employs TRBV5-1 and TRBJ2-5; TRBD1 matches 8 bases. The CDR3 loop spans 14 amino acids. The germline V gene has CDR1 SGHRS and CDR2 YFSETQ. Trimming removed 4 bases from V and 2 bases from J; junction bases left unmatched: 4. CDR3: CASSTGQGQETQYF. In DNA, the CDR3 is TGCGCCAGCAGCACTGGACAGGGACAAGAGACCCAGTACTTC.

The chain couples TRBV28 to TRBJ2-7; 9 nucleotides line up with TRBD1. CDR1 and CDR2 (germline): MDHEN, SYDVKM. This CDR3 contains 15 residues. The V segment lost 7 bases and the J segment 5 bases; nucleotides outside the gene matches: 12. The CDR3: CASNLGGTGRHEQYF. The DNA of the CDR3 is TGTGCCAGCAACCTGGGGGGGACAGGGCGTCACGAGCAGTACTTC.

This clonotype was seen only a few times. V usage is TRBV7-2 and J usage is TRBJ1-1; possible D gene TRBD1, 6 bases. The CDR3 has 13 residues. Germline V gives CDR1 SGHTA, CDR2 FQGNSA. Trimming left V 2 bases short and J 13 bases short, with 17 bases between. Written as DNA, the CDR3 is TGTGCCAGCAGCTTAAGGGGGGCCTTGAGGAATTTCTTT. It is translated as CASSLRGALRNFF.

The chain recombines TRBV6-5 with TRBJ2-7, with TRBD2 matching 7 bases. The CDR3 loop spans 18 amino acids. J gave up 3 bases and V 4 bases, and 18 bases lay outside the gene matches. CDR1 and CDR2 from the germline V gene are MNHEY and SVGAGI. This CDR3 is CASSSTRSSTAGYYEQYF. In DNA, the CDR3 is TGTGCCAGCAGTTCCACTCGTAGCTCTACAGCGGGGTACTACGAGCAGTACTTC.

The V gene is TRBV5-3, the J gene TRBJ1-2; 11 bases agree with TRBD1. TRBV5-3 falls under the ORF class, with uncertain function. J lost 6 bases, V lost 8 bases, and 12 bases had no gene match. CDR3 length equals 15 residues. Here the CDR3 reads CASSPRTGGGDGYTF. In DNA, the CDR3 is TGTGCCAGCAGTCCCCGGACAGGGGGCGGGGATGGCTACACCTTC.

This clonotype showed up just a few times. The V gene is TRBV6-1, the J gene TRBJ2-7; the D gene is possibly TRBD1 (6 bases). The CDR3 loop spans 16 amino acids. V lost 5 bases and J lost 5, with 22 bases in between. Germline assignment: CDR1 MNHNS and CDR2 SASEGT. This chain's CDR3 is CASSKTGLSLLDEQYF. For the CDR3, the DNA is TGTGCCAGCAGTAAAACAGGGCTCTCCCTCTTGGACGAGCAGTACTTC.

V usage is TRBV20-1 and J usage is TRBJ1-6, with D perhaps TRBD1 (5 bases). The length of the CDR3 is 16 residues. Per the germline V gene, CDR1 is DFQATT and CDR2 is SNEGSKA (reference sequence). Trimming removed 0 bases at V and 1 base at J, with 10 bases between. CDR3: CSARDGGGSYNSPLHF. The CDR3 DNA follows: TGCAGTGCTAGAGATGGGGGGGGGTCCTATAATTCACCCCTCCACTTT.

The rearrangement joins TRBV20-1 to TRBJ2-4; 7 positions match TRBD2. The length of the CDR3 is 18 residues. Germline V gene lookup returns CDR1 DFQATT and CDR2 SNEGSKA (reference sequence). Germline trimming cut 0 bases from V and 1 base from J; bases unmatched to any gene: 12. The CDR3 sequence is CSARDWERGRGAKNIQYF. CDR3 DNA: TGCAGTGCTAGAGATTGGGAGCGGGGAAGAGGGGCCAAAAACATTCAGTACTTC.

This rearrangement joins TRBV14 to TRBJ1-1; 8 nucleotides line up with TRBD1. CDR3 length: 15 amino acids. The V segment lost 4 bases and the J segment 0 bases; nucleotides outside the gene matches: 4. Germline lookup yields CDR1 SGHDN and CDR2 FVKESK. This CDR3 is CASSRRTGMNTEAFF. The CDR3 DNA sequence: TGTGCCAGCAGCCGACGGACAGGGATGAACACTGAAGCTTTCTTT.

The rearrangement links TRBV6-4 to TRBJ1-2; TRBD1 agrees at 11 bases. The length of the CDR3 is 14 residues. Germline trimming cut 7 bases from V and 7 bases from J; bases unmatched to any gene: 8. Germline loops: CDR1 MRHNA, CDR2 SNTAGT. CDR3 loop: CASTPDRGQGGYTF. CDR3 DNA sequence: TGTGCCAGCACTCCGGACAGGGGGCAAGGTGGCTACACCTTC.